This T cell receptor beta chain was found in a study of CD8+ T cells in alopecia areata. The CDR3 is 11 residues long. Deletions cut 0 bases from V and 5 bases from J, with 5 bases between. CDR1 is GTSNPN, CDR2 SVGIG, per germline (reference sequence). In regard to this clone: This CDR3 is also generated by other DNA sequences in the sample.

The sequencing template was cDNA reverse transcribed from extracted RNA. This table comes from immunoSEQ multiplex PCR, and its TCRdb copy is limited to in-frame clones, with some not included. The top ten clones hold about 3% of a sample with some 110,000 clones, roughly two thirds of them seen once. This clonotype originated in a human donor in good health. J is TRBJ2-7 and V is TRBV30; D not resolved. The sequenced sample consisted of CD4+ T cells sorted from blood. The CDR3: CAWSVLDEQYF. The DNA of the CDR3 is TGTGCCTGGAGTGTTTTGGACGAGCAGTACTTC.